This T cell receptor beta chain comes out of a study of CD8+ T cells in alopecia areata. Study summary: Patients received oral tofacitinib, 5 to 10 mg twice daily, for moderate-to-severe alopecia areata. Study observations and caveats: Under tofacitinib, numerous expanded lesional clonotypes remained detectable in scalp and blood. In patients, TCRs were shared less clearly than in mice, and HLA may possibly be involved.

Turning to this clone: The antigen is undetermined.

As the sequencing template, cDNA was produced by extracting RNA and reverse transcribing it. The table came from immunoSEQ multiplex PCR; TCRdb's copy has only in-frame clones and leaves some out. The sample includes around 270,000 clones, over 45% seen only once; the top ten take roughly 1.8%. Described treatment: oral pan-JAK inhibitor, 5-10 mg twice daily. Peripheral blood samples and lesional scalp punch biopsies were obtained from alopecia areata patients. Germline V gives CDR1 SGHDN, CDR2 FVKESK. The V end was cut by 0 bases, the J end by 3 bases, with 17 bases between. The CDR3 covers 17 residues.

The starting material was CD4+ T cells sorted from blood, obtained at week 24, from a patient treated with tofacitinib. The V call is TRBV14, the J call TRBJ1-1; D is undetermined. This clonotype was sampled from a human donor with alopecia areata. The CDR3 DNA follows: TGTGCCAGCAGCCAAGATATAGGCGGTATGGGAGACACTGAAGCTTTCTTT. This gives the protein CASSQDIGGMGDTEAFF.